A selection of T cell receptor beta chains follows, all from one sample in a study of shared clonotypes between healthy human individuals. Sequencing was performed with immunoSEQ multiplex PCR; in TCRdb, only in-frame clones are kept and a portion is missing. The sample has hundreds of thousands of clones, approximately 80% seen once. Sequenced sample: PBMCs. These receptors were obtained from a woman aged 35 to 49 in good health. Some clones in this sample may be carry-over from other donors' samples. Each CDR3 is given with its conserved first and last residue. The D gene is left open where the match is weak. Clone size appears in some rows only: once, few, many, or a class for an expanded clone.

V gene	clone size	J gene	D gene	CDR3 protein	CDR3 DNA
TRBV19	many	TRBJ1-3	-	CASSISAPLSGNTIYF	TGTGCCAGTAGTATTTCAGCCCCGCTCTCTGGAAACACCATATATTTT
TRBV21-1	-	TRBJ1-1	-	CASSKILIGGPPNTEAFF	TGTGCCAGCAGCAAAATCCTCATCGGGGGGCCCCCGAACACTGAAGCTTTCTTT
TRBV27	-	TRBJ2-7	-	CASSPQGRWYEQYF	TGTGCCAGCAGCCCCCAGGGACGGTGGTACGAGCAGTACTTC
TRBV19	-	TRBJ2-2	-	CASSILGWTGELFF	TGTGCCAGTAGTATATTGGGGTGGACCGGGGAGCTGTTTTTT
TRBV11-2	-	TRBJ2-1	TRBD2	CASRNSGRGSYNEQFF	TGTGCCAGCAGGAATAGCGGGAGAGGCTCCTACAATGAGCAGTTCTTC
TRBV7-9	-	TRBJ1-3	-	CASSLGSSSGNTIYF	TGTGCCAGCAGCTTAGGGTCGTCCTCTGGAAACACCATATATTTT
TRBV9	-	TRBJ2-6	-	CASSVAETAYSGANVLTF	TGTGCCAGCAGCGTAGCTGAAACAGCTTACTCTGGGGCCAACGTCCTGACTTTC
TRBV27	-	TRBJ2-5	TRBD2	CASSFSGEETQYF	TGTGCCAGCAGTTTTAGCGGGGAAGAGACCCAGTACTTC
TRBV7-2	-	TRBJ2-1	TRBD2	CASSGGGTIAYEQFF	TGTGCCAGCAGCGGTGGAGGGACTATCGCCTATGAGCAGTTCTTC
TRBV2	-	TRBJ1-3	-	CASKRVGNTIYF	TGTGCCAGCAAAAGGGTTGGAAACACCATATATTTT
TRBV28	-	TRBJ1-3	-	CASSLRGFSSGNTIYF	TGTGCCAGCAGTTTACGCGGCTTCAGCTCTGGAAACACCATATATTTT
TRBV5-4	-	TRBJ2-7	TRBD1	CASRGTDSYEQYF	TGTGCCAGCAGAGGGACAGACTCCTACGAGCAGTACTTC
TRBV20-1	-	TRBJ2-1	-	CSALGYEQFF	TGCAGTGCCCTTGGCTATGAGCAGTTCTTC
TRBV5-1	-	TRBJ2-2	-	CASSLLAGELFF	TGCGCCAGCAGCTTACTAGCCGGGGAGCTGTTTTTT
TRBV27	-	TRBJ2-1	-	CASSPFPRRQSYNEQFF	TGTGCCAGCAGCCCCTTTCCCCGCAGGCAATCCTACAATGAGCAGTTCTTC
TRBV2	few	TRBJ1-4	TRBD1	CASSRQGGKNEKLFF	TGTGCCAGCAGTAGACAGGGAGGGAAGAATGAAAAACTGTTTTTT
TRBV5-1	-	TRBJ2-5	TRBD2	CASSFLAGETQYF	TGCGCCAGCAGCTTCCTAGCGGGAGAGACCCAGTACTTC
TRBV5-1	-	TRBJ2-1	-	CASSLPDSGTQQYFF	TGCGCCAGCAGCCTACCCGACTCCGGGACCCAACAGTATTTCTTC
TRBV10-3	few	TRBJ2-7	-	CAIRAGQRTYEQYF	TGTGCCATCCGGGCGGGACAAAGAACCTACGAGCAGTACTTC
TRBV6-1	-	TRBJ1-3	-	CASSDTRRSGNTIYF	TGTGCCAGCAGTGACACCAGACGCTCTGGAAACACCATATATTTT
TRBV7-2	few	TRBJ2-7	TRBD2	CASSEGLAYYEQYF	TGTGCCAGCAGCGAAGGACTAGCCTACTACGAGCAGTACTTC
TRBV19	-	TRBJ2-7	TRBD2	CASSIPGLANEQYF	TGTGCCAGTAGTATCCCGGGACTAGCAAACGAGCAGTACTTC
TRBV9	-	TRBJ2-7	-	CASSNRNKGDEQYF	TGTGCCAGCAGCAACAGGAATAAAGGTGACGAGCAGTACTTC
TRBV7-8	-	TRBJ2-1	-	CASSLALVEQFF	TGTGCCAGCAGCTTAGCATTGGTGGAGCAGTTCTTC
TRBV12-5	-	TRBJ1-2	-	CASGLVPGDGYTF	TGTGCTAGTGGTTTGGTCCCGGGAGATGGCTACACCTTC
TRBV28	once	TRBJ2-2	-	CASSFGSHTGELFF	TGTGCCAGCAGTTTTGGGTCTCACACCGGGGAGCTGTTTTTT
TRBV20-1	-	TRBJ2-1	-	CSARENNEQFF	TGCAGTGCTAGAGAAAACAATGAGCAGTTCTTC
TRBV5-4	-	TRBJ2-5	TRBD2	CASSFRGGGETQYF	TGTGCCAGCAGCTTTCGTGGGGGAGGGGAGACCCAGTACTTC
TRBV4-2	-	TRBJ1-5	-	CASSQDRQGDNQPQHF	TGTGCCAGCAGCCAAGATAGGCAAGGAGATAATCAGCCCCAGCATTTT
TRBV7-9	-	TRBJ2-1	TRBD2	CASSSRGSFQRGFYNEQFF	TGTGCCAGCAGCTCGCGGGGGAGCTTCCAGAGGGGCTTCTACAATGAGCAGTTCTTC
TRBV4-2	-	TRBJ1-1	-	CASSQAVRAEAFF	TGTGCCAGCAGCCAAGCGGTCCGGGCTGAAGCTTTCTTT
TRBV28	-	TRBJ2-7	TRBD1	CASSPPTGGPSTHEQYF	TGTGCCAGCAGTCCACCTACAGGGGGCCCCTCAACCCACGAGCAGTACTTC
TRBV30	-	TRBJ2-5	TRBD1	CAWIRGTGHDLETQYF	TGTGCCTGGATAAGAGGGACAGGGCATGATTTGGAGACCCAGTACTTC
TRBV19	once	TRBJ2-7	TRBD1	CASTSVGTGSGEQYF	TGTGCCAGTACCTCGGTGGGGACAGGGTCGGGGGAGCAGTACTTC
TRBV5-1	-	TRBJ2-2	-	CASSLGTQNTGELFF	TGCGCCAGCAGCTTGGGTACGCAGAACACCGGGGAGCTGTTTTTT
TRBV27	-	TRBJ1-2	TRBD1	CASGNRGLGYTF	TGTGCCAGCGGTAACAGGGGGCTAGGCTACACCTTC
TRBV5-4	-	TRBJ2-1	TRBD2	CASRLAGGTYNEQFF	TGTGCCAGCAGGCTAGCGGGAGGGACCTACAATGAGCAGTTCTTC
TRBV9	-	TRBJ2-1	-	CASSVGVASRHEQFF	TGTGCCAGCAGCGTGGGGGTAGCGTCACGGCATGAGCAGTTCTTC
TRBV5-6	-	TRBJ2-7	TRBD1	CASSLVVGDRALYEQYF	TGTGCCAGCAGCTTGGTCGTCGGGGACAGGGCACTTTACGAGCAGTACTTC